These 27 T cell receptor beta chains share one sample of origin, sequenced in a study of blood T cells in healthy people across ages. Alongside a J-beta primer mix, a sample-barcoded 5' primer served in a second PCR lasting about 7 to 12 cycles. TCRdb reprocessed the 5' RACE reads via MiXCR and lists one record per CDR3 protein. The table records some 700,000 distinct CDR3 sequences, roughly 41% of them present only once. Material for sequencing was blood. These receptor sequences come from a woman aged 60-70 years in good health.

The J gene is TRBJ1-2, the V gene TRBV18; TRBD1 might be the D (6 bases). The CDR3 loop spans 15 amino acids. V was pared by 2 bases and J by 3 bases, with 13 bases between. Germline loops: CDR1 KGHSH, CDR2 LQKENI. The CDR3, as DNA: TGTGCCAGCTCACCAGTAGAGGCAGGGGACTATGGCTACACCTTC. Its protein is CASSPVEAGDYGYTF.

The chain carries TRBV6-5 and TRBJ2-7, with a tentative D call TRBD1 (6 bases). The J call may be mistaken, given a closer DNA end match to TRBJ2-5. Germline loops: CDR1 MNHEY, CDR2 SVGAGI. This CDR3 region has 14 residues. The CDR3 region is CASSPGHTWETQYF. In nucleotides, the CDR3 is TGTGCCAGCAGCCCGGGACACACTTGGGAGACCCAGTACTTC.

This chain joins TRBV5-1 and TRBJ2-1, with 16 positions matching TRBD2. Trimming took 4 bases from V and 4 from J; bases not matched to a gene: 11. The CDR3 sequence is 19 residues long. The germline V gene encodes CDR1 SGHRS and CDR2 YFSETQ. The CDR3 DNA reads TGCGCCAGCAGCGGTTCACCGGGACTAGCGGGGGGGCGTTACAATGAGCAGTTCTTC. Translating it yields CASSGSPGLAGGRYNEQFF. Supplemented by reference TRBV5-1 and TRBJ2-1, the full variable domain reads KAGVTQTPRYLIKTRGQQVTLSCSPISGHRSVSWYQQTPGQGLQFLFEYFSETQRNKGNFPGRFSGRQFSNSRSEMNVSTLELGDSALYLCASSGSPGLAGGRYNEQFFGPGTRLTVL.

The CDR3 nucleotides read TGTGCCAGCAGCTTTAATTGGGGCCCAGGGGCCGAGCAGTACTTC. Amino acid sequence: CASSFNWGPGAEQYF. V and J are TRBV7-2 and TRBJ2-7, with a weak D call TRBD1 (6 bases). Trimming shortened V by 3 bases and J by 6 bases, and 18 bases separated the two germline ends. Germline V gene data show CDR1 as SGHTA and CDR2 as FQGNSA. The CDR3 sequence is 15 residues long.

About this clonotype: A much larger clone sits a single nucleotide away, making a read error possible. This chain links TRBV29-1 with TRBJ2-7; TRBD2 agrees at 8 bases. This CDR3 is built from 13 residues. Germline V gene sequence: CDR1 SQVTM, CDR2 ANQGSEA. CDR3 bases: TGCGGCGCGGAAGCGGGAGTCTTTGGCGAGCAGTACTTC. Encoded protein: CGAEAGVFGEQYF.

V and J are TRBV9 and TRBJ2-5, with a tentative D call TRBD2 (5 bases). The J call may be incorrect, as the DNA end agrees better with TRBJ2-7. The germline gives CDR1 SGDLS, CDR2 YYNGEE. CDR3 length equals 14 residues. The CDR3 DNA is TGTGCCAGCAGCGTAGCCTACCGGGGTCTCGAGCAGTACTTC. It specifies CASSVAYRGLEQYF.

This clonotype has only one observation. In nucleotides, the CDR3 is TGCAGCGTAGGATCCGGGACAGATAACTATGGCTACACCTTC. Translated: CSVGSGTDNYGYTF. The chain is built from TRBV29-1 and TRBJ1-2, with 7 bases identical to TRBD1. This CDR3 spans 14 amino acids. Germline V gene data show CDR1 as SQVTM and CDR2 as ANQGSEA. Losses at the gene ends were 6 bases for V and 1 base for J; bases not matched to a gene: 8.

The chain joins TRBV7-6 to TRBJ1-6; D gene uncertain. The CDR3 runs 15 residues. V lost 2 bases to trimming and J lost 5 bases, with 10 bases between them. In germline, CDR1 is SGHVS, CDR2 FNYEAQ. Here the CDR3 reads CASSLMEANNSPLHF. The DNA of the CDR3 is TGTGCCAGCAGCTTAATGGAAGCTAATAATTCACCCCTCCACTTT. The full variable domain, with the rest looked up from reference TRBV7-6 and TRBJ1-6, is GAGVSQSPRYKVTKRGQDVALRCDPISGHVSLYWYRQALGQGPEFLTYFNYEAQQDKSGLPNDRFSAERPEGSISTLTIQRTEQRDSAMYRCASSLMEANNSPLHFGNGTRLTVT.

V gene TRBV10-3 combines with J gene TRBJ2-1; D not certain. The germline V gene encodes CDR1 ENHRY and CDR2 SYGVKD. The CDR3 length is 14 residues. The V end lost 7 bases, the J end lost 2 bases, and 12 bases lay between the germline ends. CDR3 in amino acids: CAIKEARTYNEQFF. The DNA of the CDR3 is TGTGCCATCAAGGAAGCGAGAACCTACAATGAGCAGTTCTTC.

This clonotype came up a few times. J is TRBJ1-1 and V is TRBV5-5; no clear D gene. Germline V CDR1 and CDR2: SGHKS, YYEKEE (reference sequence). The germline V and J ends were trimmed by 1 base and 1 base, with 11 bases remaining between them. CDR3 length equals 15 residues. CDR3 loop: CASSLLGSANTEAFF. The CDR3 region has the DNA TGTGCCAGCAGCTTGCTAGGGTCGGCGAACACTGAAGCTTTCTTT.

The rearrangement links TRBV4-2 to TRBJ2-2; TRBD2 might be the D (6 bases). V lost 4 bases and J 3 bases, leaving 15 bases between the germline ends. CDR1 LGHNA and CDR2 YNFKEQ come from the germline V gene. The CDR3 extends over 16 amino acids. The CDR3 is CASSPRGGIDTGELFF. The CDR3 DNA reads TGTGCCAGCAGCCCTCGGGGCGGGATCGACACCGGGGAGCTGTTTTTT.

This clonotype has just a few counts. The chain is built from TRBV5-1 and TRBJ2-1; D assignment may be TRBD1 or TRBD2 (5 bases each). Germline CDR1 reads SGHRS; CDR2 reads YFSETQ. Trimming stripped 4 bases from V and 5 bases from J, with 16 bases between. The CDR3 runs to 15 residues. Here the CDR3 reads CASSRDVGNNNEQFF. In DNA, the CDR3 is TGCGCCAGCAGCAGGGACGTAGGAAATAACAATGAGCAGTTCTTC. The entire variable domain, with the rest obtained from reference TRBV5-1 and TRBJ2-1, is as follows: KAGVTQTPRYLIKTRGQQVTLSCSPISGHRSVSWYQQTPGQGLQFLFEYFSETQRNKGNFPGRFSGRQFSNSRSEMNVSTLELGDSALYLCASSRDVGNNNEQFFGPGTRLTVL.

The CDR3 is CASSVASGGPGDNEQFF. The CDR3 DNA reads as TGTGCCAGCAGCGTAGCTAGCGGGGGGCCAGGGGACAATGAGCAGTTCTTC. J is TRBJ2-1 and V is TRBV9, with 11 bases lining up with TRBD2. Germline CDR1 reads SGDLS; CDR2 reads YYNGEE. The CDR3 contains 17 residues. V lost 0 bases to trimming and J lost 5 bases; unmatched junction nucleotides: 7.

There are many counts of this clonotype. The chain carries TRBV4-2 and TRBJ2-6, with no clear D. The germline V gene encodes CDR1 LGHNA and CDR2 YNFKEQ. With 6 bases removed from V and 2 bases from J, the gap between germline ends came to 11 bases. This CDR3 is built from 15 residues. CDR3 amino acids: CASRALGAGANVLTF. The CDR3 bases are TGTGCCAGCAGGGCCCTGGGTGCTGGGGCCAACGTCCTGACTTTC.

There are many counts of this clonotype. J is TRBJ2-1 and V is TRBV7-3, with 9 bases fitting TRBD1. This CDR3 contains 17 residues. V lost 5 bases, J lost 2 bases, and 10 bases stayed unmatched. Germline CDR1 is SGHTA and CDR2 is FQGTGA. CDR3 protein: CASSHIPGQGTYNEQFF. For the CDR3, the DNA is TGTGCCAGCAGCCACATTCCGGGACAGGGAACCTACAATGAGCAGTTCTTC.

This chain connects TRBV7-3 to TRBJ2-1, with unresolved D. V was pared by 1 base and J by 0 bases, with 7 bases between. The CDR3 has 15 residues. Germline-derived CDR1 and CDR2 are SGHTA and FQGTGA. The CDR3 is CASSLKGFSYNEQFF. CDR3 DNA: TGTGCCAGCAGCTTAAAGGGATTCTCCTACAATGAGCAGTTCTTC.

The chain uses TRBV19 and TRBJ2-7; 10 bases agree with TRBD2. The CDR3 has 15 amino acids. J was trimmed by 7 bases and V by 6 bases; bases with no gene match: 12. Germline V gives CDR1 LNHDA, CDR2 SQIVND (reference sequence). The CDR3 DNA is TGTGCCAGTAGAAGTAGCGGGAGGCCCTACAATGAGCAGTACTTC. Encoded protein: CASRSSGRPYNEQYF.

The chain employs TRBV5-1 and TRBJ1-4; no firm D call. Germline V gives CDR1 SGHRS, CDR2 YFSETQ. Trimming stripped 2 bases from V and 5 bases from J, with 10 bases between. The CDR3 extends over 14 amino acids. The CDR3, as DNA: TGCGCCAGCAGCTTCGAAGGTCCCAATGAAAAACTGTTTTTT. Translating gives CASSFEGPNEKLFF.

The chain carries TRBV6-2 or TRBV6-3 and TRBJ1-4; tentative D call: TRBD1 (6 bases). V was clipped by 0 bases and J by 7 bases, with 12 bases between them. The CDR3 covers 15 residues. Per the germline V gene, CDR1 is MNHEY and CDR2 is SVGEGT. CDR3 amino acids: CASSYSARGREKLFF. CDR3 DNA: TGTGCCAGCAGTTACTCGGCCAGGGGTCGTGAAAAACTGTTTTTT.

This chain uses TRBV6-1 with TRBJ1-5; D ambiguous. Germline V gene data show CDR1 as MNHNS and CDR2 as SASEGT. Trimming shortened V by 3 bases and J by 6 bases, and 12 bases separated the two germline ends. The CDR3 is 14 residues long. CDR3 bases: TGTGCCAGCAGTGATGAGGGAGGAGGTCAGCCCCAGCATTTT. Encoded protein: CASSDEGGGQPQHF.

This clonotype was recorded at least ten times. The rearrangement uses TRBV20-1 and TRBJ2-7; possibly TRBD1 or TRBD2 for D (5 bases each). This CDR3 region has 14 residues. V was clipped by 3 bases and J by 1 base, with 13 bases between them. CDR1 and CDR2 from the germline V gene are DFQATT and SNEGSKA (reference sequence). CDR3 amino acids: CSASGDLESYEQYF. The CDR3, as DNA: TGCAGTGCTAGCGGGGACCTCGAATCCTACGAGCAGTACTTC.

The V gene is TRBV12-3 or TRBV12-4, the J gene TRBJ2-3; tentatively, D is TRBD2 (5 bases). Trimming stripped 2 bases from V and 2 bases from J, with 8 bases between. This CDR3 has 14 residues. CDR3: CASSLRLPTDTQYF. The CDR3 DNA reads TGTGCCAGCAGTTTAAGACTACCCACAGATACGCAGTATTTT.

In its sample, this clonotype was seen once. CDR3: CSATPAQGKLNEKLFF. CDR3 DNA: TGCAGTGCTACTCCAGCTCAGGGGAAACTTAATGAAAAACTGTTTTTT. The chain couples TRBV20-1 to TRBJ1-4; D perhaps matches TRBD1 (6 bases). CDR1 DFQATT and CDR2 SNEGSKA come from the germline V gene (reference sequence). Between the trimmed V and J ends, which lost 4 bases and 4 bases, there was a span of 19 bases. The length of the CDR3 is 16 residues.

The V call is TRBV4-2, the J call TRBJ2-5; TRBD2 agrees at 9 bases. CDR3 length: 19 residues. V shed 0 bases, J shed 7 bases, and the junction held 18 bases outside the gene matches. Looked up from germline, CDR1 is LGHNA and CDR2 is YNFKEQ. Here the CDR3 reads CASSQDSLGGRADFRTQYF. The CDR3 DNA sequence: TGTGCCAGCAGCCAAGATAGTCTCGGCGGGAGGGCCGATTTTAGGACCCAGTACTTC.

Notes on this clonotype: This may be a read error, as it is one base from a much larger clone. V usage is TRBV5-1 and J usage is TRBJ2-1, with 8 nucleotides matching TRBD1. The CDR3 contains 16 residues. The V gene end was trimmed by 0 bases and the J gene end by 9 bases; junction bases not matched to a gene: 11. Germline CDR1 is SGHRS and CDR2 is YFSETQ. This CDR3 reads CASSLGGLQGASEQFF. CDR3 DNA: TGCGCCAGCAGCTTGGGGGGTTTGCAGGGGGCTAGTGAGCAGTTCTTC. Using reference TRBV5-1 and TRBJ2-1 for the parts outside the CDR3, the full variable domain is KAGVTQTPRYLIKTRGQQVTLSCSPISGHRSVSWYQQTPGQGLQFLFEYFSETQRNKGNFPGRFSGRQFSNSRSEMNVSTLELGDSALYLCASSLGGLQGASEQFFGPGTRLTVL.

The V gene is TRBV7-9, the J gene TRBJ2-5; D is undetermined. V was shortened by 4 bases and J by 3 bases, with 21 bases between the two germline ends. The CDR3 is made up of 17 amino acids. Germline V gene data show CDR1 as SEHNR and CDR2 as FQNEAQ (reference sequence). DNA for the CDR3: TGTGCCAGCAGCTCCCAACTCCCCCTAGTCTCAAAAGAGACCCAGTACTTC. Protein sequence: CASSSQLPLVSKETQYF.

The J gene is TRBJ2-1, the V gene TRBV4-3; 12 nucleotides align to TRBD2. J lost 4 bases, V lost 4 bases, and 17 bases had no gene match. CDR1 and CDR2 (germline): LGHNA, YSLEER. The CDR3 extends over 20 amino acids. CDR3 sequence (DNA): TGCGCCAGCAGCCCCCTCGCCGGGCTAGCGGGAGGGCCGGGATACAATGAGCAGTTCTTC. Its protein is CASSPLAGLAGGPGYNEQFF.